The present entry profiles one T cell receptor (beta chain) with its context. The assay was immunoSEQ multiplex PCR, and TCRdb's table has in-frame clones only and misses some. The sample lists some 85,000 clones, over 85% occurring once. This specimen comes from a study of T cell changes during pregnancy in multiple sclerosis. Germline V gives CDR1 LNHDA, CDR2 SQIVND (reference sequence). With 6 bases clipped from V and 8 bases from J, the junction kept 12 bases outside the gene matches. This CDR3 region has 16 residues. The sequenced sample was peripheral blood, obtained in the second trimester of pregnancy. The receptor's source is a female donor in good health, enrolled as a control in a pregnancy study. The J gene is TRBJ2-4, the V gene TRBV19; 11 bases agree with TRBD2. The CDR3 sequence is CASSPGGSGGADIQYF. For the CDR3, the DNA is TGTGCCAGTAGCCCCGGGGGTAGCGGGGGGGCGGACATTCAGTACTTC.